This T cell receptor beta chain was captured in a study of T-cell reconstitution after alpha-beta-depleted transplantation in children. The CDR3 is made up of 14 amino acids. The V gene's germline CDR1 is DFQATT and CDR2 SNEGSKA (reference sequence). V lost 6 bases, J lost 0 bases, and 14 bases lay in between. This clonotype came up a few times. It was with unique molecular identifiers that the TCRbeta library was prepared. TCRdb analysed the PCR reads with MiXCR anew, one entry per CDR3 protein. This sample carries more than 300,000 distinct CDR3 sequences, around 15% of them seen once, and the ten largest clones take about 41%.

The TCR was taken from a male patient aged 2-15 years who had a stem cell transplant for acute lymphoblastic leukemia, so the T cells may come from the graft donor. The chain carries TRBV20-1 and TRBJ1-2; D gene ambiguous. Source: PBMCs, mostly from graft donor cells, taken 360 days after TCRalphabeta/CD19-depleted stem cell transplant. CDR3 region: CSAPKGISNYGYTF. Written as DNA, the CDR3 is TGCAGTGCCCCAAAGGGAATCTCTAACTATGGCTACACCTTC.